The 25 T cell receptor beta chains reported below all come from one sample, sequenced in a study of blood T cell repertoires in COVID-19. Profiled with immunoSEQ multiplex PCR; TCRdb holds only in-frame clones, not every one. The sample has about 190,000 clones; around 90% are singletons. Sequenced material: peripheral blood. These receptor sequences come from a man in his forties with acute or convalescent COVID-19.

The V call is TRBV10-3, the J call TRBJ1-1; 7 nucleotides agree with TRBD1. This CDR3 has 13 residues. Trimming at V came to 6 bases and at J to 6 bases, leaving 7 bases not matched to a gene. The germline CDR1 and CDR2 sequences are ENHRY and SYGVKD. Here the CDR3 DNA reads TGTGCCATCAGGGCAACAGGGGCGGCTGAAGCTTTCTTT. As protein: CAIRATGAAEAFF.

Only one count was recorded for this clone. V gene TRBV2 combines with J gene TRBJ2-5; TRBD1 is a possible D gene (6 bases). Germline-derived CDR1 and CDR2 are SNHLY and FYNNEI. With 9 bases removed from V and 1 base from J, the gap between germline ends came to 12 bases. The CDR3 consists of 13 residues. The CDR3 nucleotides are TGTGCCAGGCACAGGGCGACCCAAGAGACCCAGTACTTC. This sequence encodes CARHRATQETQYF.

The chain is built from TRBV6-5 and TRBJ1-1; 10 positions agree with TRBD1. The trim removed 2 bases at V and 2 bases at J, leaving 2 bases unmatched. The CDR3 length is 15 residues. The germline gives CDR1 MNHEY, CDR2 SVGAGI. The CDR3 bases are TGTGCCAGCAGTTACGGGACAGGGGTCAACACTGAAGCTTTCTTT. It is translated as CASSYGTGVNTEAFF.

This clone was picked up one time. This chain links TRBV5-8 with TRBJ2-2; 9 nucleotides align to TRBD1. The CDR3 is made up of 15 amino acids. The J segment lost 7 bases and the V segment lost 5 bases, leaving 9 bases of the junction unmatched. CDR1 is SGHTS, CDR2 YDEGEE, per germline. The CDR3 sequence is CASRPHTGGGGELFF. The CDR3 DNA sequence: TGTGCCAGCAGGCCGCACACAGGGGGCGGCGGGGAGCTGTTTTTT.

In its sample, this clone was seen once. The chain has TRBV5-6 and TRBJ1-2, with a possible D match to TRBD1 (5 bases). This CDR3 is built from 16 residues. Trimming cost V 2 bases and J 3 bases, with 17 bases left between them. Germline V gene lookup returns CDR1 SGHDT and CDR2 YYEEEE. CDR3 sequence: CASSFSTETHYYGYTF. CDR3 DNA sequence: TGTGCCAGCAGCTTCTCGACAGAGACCCATTACTATGGCTACACCTTC.

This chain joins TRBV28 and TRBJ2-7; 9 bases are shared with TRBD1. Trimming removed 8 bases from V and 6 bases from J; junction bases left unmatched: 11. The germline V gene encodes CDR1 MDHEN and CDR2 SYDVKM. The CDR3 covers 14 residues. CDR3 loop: CASRQYRTGVEQYF. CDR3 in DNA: TGTGCCAGCCGCCAATACCGGACAGGGGTCGAGCAGTACTTC. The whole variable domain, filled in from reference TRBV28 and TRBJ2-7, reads DVKVTQSSRYLVKRTGEKVFLECVQDMDHENMFWYRQDPGLGLRLIYFSYDVKMKEKGDIPEGYSVSREKKERFSLILESASTNQTSMYLCASRQYRTGVEQYFGPGTRLTVT.

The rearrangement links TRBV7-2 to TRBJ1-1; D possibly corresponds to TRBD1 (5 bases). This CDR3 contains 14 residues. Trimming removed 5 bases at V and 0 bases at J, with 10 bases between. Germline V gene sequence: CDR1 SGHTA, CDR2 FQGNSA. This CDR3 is CASSPDSMNTEAFF. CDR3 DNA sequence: TGTGCCAGCAGCCCTGACAGTATGAACACTGAAGCTTTCTTT.

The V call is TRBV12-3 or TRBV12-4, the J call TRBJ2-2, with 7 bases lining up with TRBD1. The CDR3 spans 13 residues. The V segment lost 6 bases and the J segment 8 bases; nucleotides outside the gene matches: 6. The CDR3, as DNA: TGTGCCAGCAGCCCGACAGGGATGGGGGAGCTGTTTTTT. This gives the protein CASSPTGMGELFF.

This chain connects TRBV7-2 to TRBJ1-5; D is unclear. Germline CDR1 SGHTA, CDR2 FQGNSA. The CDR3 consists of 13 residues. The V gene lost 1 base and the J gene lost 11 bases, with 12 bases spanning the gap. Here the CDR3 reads CASSLVGGGAQHF. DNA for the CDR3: TGTGCCAGCAGCTTAGTGGGCGGCGGGGCCCAGCATTTT.

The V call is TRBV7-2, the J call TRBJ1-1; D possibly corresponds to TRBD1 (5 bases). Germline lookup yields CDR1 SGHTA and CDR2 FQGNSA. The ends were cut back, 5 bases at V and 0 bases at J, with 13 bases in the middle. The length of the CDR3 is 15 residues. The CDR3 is CASSPLGGMNTEAFF. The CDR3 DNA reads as TGTGCCAGCAGCCCCCTGGGGGGAATGAACACTGAAGCTTTCTTT.

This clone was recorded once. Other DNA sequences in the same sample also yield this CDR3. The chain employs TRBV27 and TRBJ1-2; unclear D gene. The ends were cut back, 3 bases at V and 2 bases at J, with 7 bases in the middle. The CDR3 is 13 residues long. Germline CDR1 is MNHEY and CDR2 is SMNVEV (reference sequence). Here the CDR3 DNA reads TGTGCCAGCAGTTTGGGCGGGAACTATGGCTACACCTTC. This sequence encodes CASSLGGNYGYTF.

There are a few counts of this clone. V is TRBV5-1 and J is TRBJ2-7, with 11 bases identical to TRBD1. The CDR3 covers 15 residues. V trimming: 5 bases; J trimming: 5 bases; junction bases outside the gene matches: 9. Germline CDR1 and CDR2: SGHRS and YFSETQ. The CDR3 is CASSPSGTGGHEQYF. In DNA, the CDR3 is TGCGCCAGCAGTCCAAGCGGGACAGGGGGTCACGAGCAGTACTTC.

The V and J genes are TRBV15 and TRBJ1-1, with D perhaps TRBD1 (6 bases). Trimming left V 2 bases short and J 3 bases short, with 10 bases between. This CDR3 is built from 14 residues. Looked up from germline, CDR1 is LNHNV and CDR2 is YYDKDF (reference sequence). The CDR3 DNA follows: TGTGCCACCAGCAGAACGGACAGCTACACTGAAGCTTTCTTT. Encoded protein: CATSRTDSYTEAFF.

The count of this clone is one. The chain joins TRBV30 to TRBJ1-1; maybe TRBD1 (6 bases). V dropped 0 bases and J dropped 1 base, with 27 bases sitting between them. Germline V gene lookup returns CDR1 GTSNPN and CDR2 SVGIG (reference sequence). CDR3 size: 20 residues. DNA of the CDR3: TGTGCCTGGAGTGTAGAGGCTCTACAGGGTGGAGTTATAGGGAACACTGAAGCTTTCTTT. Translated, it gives CAWSVEALQGGVIGNTEAFF.

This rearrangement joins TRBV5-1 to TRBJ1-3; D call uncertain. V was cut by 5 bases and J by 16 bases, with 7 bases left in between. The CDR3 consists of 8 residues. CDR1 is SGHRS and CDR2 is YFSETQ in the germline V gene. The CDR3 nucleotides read TGCGCCAGCAGATCCCTGTATTTT. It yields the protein CASRSLYF.

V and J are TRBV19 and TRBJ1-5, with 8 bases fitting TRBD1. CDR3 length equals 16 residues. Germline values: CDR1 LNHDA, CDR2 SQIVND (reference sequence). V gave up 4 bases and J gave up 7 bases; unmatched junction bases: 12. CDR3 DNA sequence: TGTGCCAGTAGTACACCCGACAGGGGCAACAGGCAGCCCCAGCATTTT. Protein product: CASSTPDRGNRQPQHF.

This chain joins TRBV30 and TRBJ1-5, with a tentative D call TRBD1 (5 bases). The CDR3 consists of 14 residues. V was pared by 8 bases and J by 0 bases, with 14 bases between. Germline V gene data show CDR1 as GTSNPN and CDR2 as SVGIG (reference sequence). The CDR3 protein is CAEGGAYSNQPQHF. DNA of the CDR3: TGTGCCGAAGGAGGGGCCTATAGCAATCAGCCCCAGCATTTT.

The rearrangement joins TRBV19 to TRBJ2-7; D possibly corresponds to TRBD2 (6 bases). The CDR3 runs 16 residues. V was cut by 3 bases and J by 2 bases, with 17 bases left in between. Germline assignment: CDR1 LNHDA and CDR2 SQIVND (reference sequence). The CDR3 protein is CASSIRPGTAAYEQYF. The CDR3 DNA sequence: TGTGCCAGTAGTATCCGCCCCGGGACTGCAGCCTACGAGCAGTACTTC.

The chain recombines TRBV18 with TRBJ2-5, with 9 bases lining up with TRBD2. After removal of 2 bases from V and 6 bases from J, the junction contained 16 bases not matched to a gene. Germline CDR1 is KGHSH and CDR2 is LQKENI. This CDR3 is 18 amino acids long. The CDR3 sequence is CASSPTIAGAHARKTQYF. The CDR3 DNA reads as TGTGCCAGCTCACCAACGATAGCGGGGGCCCATGCCCGCAAGACCCAGTACTTC.

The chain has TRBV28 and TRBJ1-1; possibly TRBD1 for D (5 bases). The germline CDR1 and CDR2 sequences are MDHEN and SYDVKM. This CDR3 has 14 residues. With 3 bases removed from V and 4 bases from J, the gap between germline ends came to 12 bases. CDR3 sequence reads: CASSFPGGGTEAFF. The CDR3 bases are TGTGCCAGCAGTTTCCCCGGGGGAGGCACTGAAGCTTTCTTT. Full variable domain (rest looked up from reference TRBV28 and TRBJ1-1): DVKVTQSSRYLVKRTGEKVFLECVQDMDHENMFWYRQDPGLGLRLIYFSYDVKMKEKGDIPEGYSVSREKKERFSLILESASTNQTSMYLCASSFPGGGTEAFFGQGTRLTVV.

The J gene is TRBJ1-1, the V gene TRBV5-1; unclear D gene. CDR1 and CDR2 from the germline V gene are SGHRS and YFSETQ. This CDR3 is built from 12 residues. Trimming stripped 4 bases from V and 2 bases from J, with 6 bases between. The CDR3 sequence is CASSQENTEAFF. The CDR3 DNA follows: TGCGCCAGCAGCCAGGAAAACACTGAAGCTTTCTTT.

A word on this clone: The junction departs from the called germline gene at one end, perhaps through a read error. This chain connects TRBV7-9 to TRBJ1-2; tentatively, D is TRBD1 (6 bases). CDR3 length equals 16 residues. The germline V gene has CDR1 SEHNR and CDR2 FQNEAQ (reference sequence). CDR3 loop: CTSSPNLQGPDYGYTF. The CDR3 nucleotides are TGTACCAGCAGTCCTAACTTACAGGGCCCAGACTATGGCTACACCTTC. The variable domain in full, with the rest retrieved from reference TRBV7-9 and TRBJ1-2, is DTGVSQNPRHKITKRGQNVTFRCDPISEHNRLYWYRQTLGQGPEFLTYFQNEAQLEKSRLLSDRFSAERPKGSFSTLEIQRTEQGDSAMYLCTSSPNLQGPDYGYTFGSGTRLTVV.

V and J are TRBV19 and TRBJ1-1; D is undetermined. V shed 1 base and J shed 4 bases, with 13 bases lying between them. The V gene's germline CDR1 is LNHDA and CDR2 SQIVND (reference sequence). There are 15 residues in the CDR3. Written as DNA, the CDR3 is TGTGCCAGTAGTATAGTCCGGGAAAGAGTCACTGAAGCTTTCTTT. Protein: CASSIVRERVTEAFF.

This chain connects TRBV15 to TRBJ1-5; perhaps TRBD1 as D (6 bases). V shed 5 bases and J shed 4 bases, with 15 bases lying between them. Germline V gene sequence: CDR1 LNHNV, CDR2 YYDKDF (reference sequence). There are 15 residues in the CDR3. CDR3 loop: CATSLDRSDNQPQHF. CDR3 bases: TGTGCCACCAGCCTAGACAGGAGTGATAATCAGCCCCAGCATTTT.

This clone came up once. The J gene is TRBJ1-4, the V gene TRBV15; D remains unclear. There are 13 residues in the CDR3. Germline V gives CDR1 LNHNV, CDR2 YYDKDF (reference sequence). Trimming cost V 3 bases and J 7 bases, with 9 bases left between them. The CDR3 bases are TGTGCCACCAGCAGGCAGGTTGGTGAAAAACTGTTTTTT. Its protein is CATSRQVGEKLFF.